This TCR beta chain was retrieved from a study of blood T cell repertoires in COVID-19. As handled by the study authors: Using reference gene primer amplification, nucleated cell counts were estimated. Using immunoSEQ multiplex PCR, the repertoire was profiled, and TCRdb retains in-frame clones only, with some absent. V and J calls and clone size come straight from that table; D and trimming were deduced from the DNA. The data contain 350,000 to 400,000 clones, approximately 89% of them seen just once; the ten biggest clones take up around 1.7%. V dropped 5 bases and J dropped 7 bases, with 11 bases sitting between them. Germline lookup yields CDR1 DFQATT and CDR2 SNEGSKA (reference sequence). The CDR3 is 11 amino acids.

The rearrangement uses TRBV20-1 and TRBJ1-1, with D possibly matching TRBD1 (6 bases). This TCR was recovered from a young woman who had recovered from COVID-19. The specimen sequenced was PBMCs or T cells enriched from blood (not recorded which). The DNA for the CDR3 is TGCAGTGCTGGCCGGGACATTGAAGCTTTCTTT. Amino acid sequence: CSAGRDIEAFF.